This T cell receptor (beta chain) appears in the sequencing data of a study of cytomegalovirus exposure and HLA in healthy donors. On this clone: Its antigen remains unidentified.

Study results and limitations: The study found most TCR sequences rare, yet found some public TCRs in many donors. Prior analysis indicated that the majority of TCR beta V segments exhibited productivity approximately 87% or approximately 30% of the time. It was assumed in the presence/absence analyses that sequencing depth was roughly uniform across donors. Versus the approximately 720-donor mean, an Asian-associated ancestry cluster reportedly showed fewer N-insertions in a later analysis.

Trimming cost V 4 bases and J 5 bases, with 23 bases left between them. The CDR3 runs 17 residues. The germline CDR1 and CDR2 sequences are LGHNT and FRNRAP. Primers included in the PCR were 60 Vbeta and 13 Jbeta primers. Sequencing used immunoSEQ multiplex PCR; TCRdb keeps in-frame clones, though not all of them. The sample comprises around 210,000 clones, about 85% of which are singletons, and around 0.22% rests with the top ten. The chain is built from TRBV12-5 and TRBJ1-2; tentatively, D is TRBD1 (6 bases). What was sequenced was PBMCs. The TCR was taken from a girl aged 2-15 years in good health and CMV-seronegative. The CDR3 is CASGWGLNRDIWYGYTF. The DNA for the CDR3 is TGTGCTAGTGGTTGGGGCCTTAATAGGGACATCTGGTATGGCTACACCTTC.